This T cell receptor beta chain derives from a study of blood T cells in healthy people across ages. Whole-study results and caveats: Naive CD4+ cells and diversity were both higher in long-lived donors than in aged donors.

The germline CDR1 and CDR2 sequences are MNHNY and SVGAGI (reference sequence). The CDR3 runs to 16 residues. Comments on this clonotype: Its antigen is still unknown.

Then a second PCR, running roughly 7 to 11 cycles, was carried out with a sample-barcoded 5' primer and a J-beta primer mix. Every molecule of cDNA carried a tag from a template-switch adaptor with 12 random nucleotides. No fewer than 2.5 million CDR3-containing paired-end reads came from each sample. Via MiXCR, TCRdb re-called the 5' RACE reads, giving one row per CDR3 protein. The sample has about 970,000 distinct CDR3 sequences; roughly half are singletons. This TCR came from a woman aged 60-75 years in good health. The J gene is TRBJ2-7, the V gene TRBV6-6; 7 nucleotides align to TRBD1. The J call may be in error: the DNA end matches TRBJ2-5 better. The specimen sequenced was blood. CDR3 loop: CASSSGDRTFGETQYF. The CDR3 DNA is TGTGCCAGCAGTTCCGGGGACAGAACTTTCGGGGAGACCCAGTACTTC.